The 9 T cell receptor beta chains below were found in one sample sequenced in a study of shared clonotypes between healthy human individuals. Sequencing used immunoSEQ multiplex PCR; TCRdb keeps in-frame clones, though not all of them. The repertoire holds under 350,000 clones, with around 87% as singletons. Sequences were obtained from memory CD8+ T cells sorted from blood. The subset is: CD45RO+ cells pooled with CCR7-negative TemRA cells. The receptors were sampled from a man in his late teens or twenties in good health.

The rearrangement uses TRBV30 and TRBJ1-5, with unresolved D. CDR1 is GTSNPN and CDR2 is SVGIG in the germline V gene (reference sequence). CDR3 length: 13 residues. The V gene lost 0 bases and the J gene lost 0 bases, with 3 bases spanning the gap. Here the CDR3 reads CAWSVGSNQPQHF. The CDR3 coding sequence is TGTGCCTGGAGTGTAGGTAGCAATCAGCCCCAGCATTTT. Variable domain in full (rest from reference TRBV30 and TRBJ1-5): SQTIHQWPATLVQPVGSPLSLECTVEGTSNPNLYWYRQAAGRGLQLLFYSVGIGQISSEVPQNLSASRPQDRQFILSSKKLLLSDSGFYLCAWSVGSNQPQHFGDGTRLSIL.

The rearrangement links TRBV6-5 to TRBJ1-4; 8 positions match TRBD1. This CDR3 contains 16 residues. Germline lookup yields CDR1 MNHEY and CDR2 SVGAGI. The trim removed 2 bases at V and 4 bases at J, leaving 6 bases unmatched. DNA for the CDR3: TGTGCCAGCAGTTACCTGCAGGGGGCCGGTAATGAAAAACTGTTTTTT. Residues: CASSYLQGAGNEKLFF.

The chain is built from TRBV28 and TRBJ2-7; D not certain. The CDR3 is 13 amino acids. The germline V and J ends were trimmed by 5 bases and 2 bases, with 10 bases remaining between them. Looked up from germline, CDR1 is MDHEN and CDR2 is SYDVKM. CDR3 coding DNA: TGTGCCAGCAGTCTATATGCCCCCTACGAGCAGTACTTC. Protein sequence: CASSLYAPYEQYF.

This chain connects TRBV7-2 to TRBJ2-7; D is perhaps TRBD1 or TRBD2 (5 bases each). The germline V gene encodes CDR1 SGHTA and CDR2 FQGNSA. The CDR3 runs 15 residues. V was pared by 0 bases and J by 4 bases, with 13 bases between. CDR3 residues: CASSLALGTTYEQYF. The DNA of the CDR3 is TGTGCCAGCAGCTTAGCGCTCGGGACCACTTACGAGCAGTACTTC.

The V call is TRBV29-1, the J call TRBJ2-1; 13 positions match TRBD2. The germline CDR1 and CDR2 sequences are SQVTM and ANQGSEA. Trimming cost V 7 bases and J 3 bases; bases outside gene matches: 3. The CDR3 sequence is 14 residues long. The chain's CDR3 is CSDRTSGSYNEQFF. The DNA for the CDR3 is TGCAGCGATCGGACTAGCGGGAGCTACAATGAGCAGTTCTTC.

CDR3 sequence: CASSPGSLNTEAFF. The CDR3 DNA follows: TGTGCCAGCAGCCCAGGGAGCTTGAACACTGAAGCTTTCTTT. The chain joins TRBV7-6 to TRBJ1-1, with a tentative D call TRBD1 (5 bases). V was pared by 5 bases and J by 0 bases, with 10 bases between. Germline values: CDR1 SGHVS, CDR2 FNYEAQ. The CDR3 covers 14 residues.

In nucleotides, the CDR3 is TGTGCCAGCAGCTTGGCCGGTAGCGCGAACACCGGGGAGCTGTTTTTT. It yields the protein CASSLAGSANTGELFF. V gene TRBV5-4 combines with J gene TRBJ2-2, with D possibly being TRBD2 (5 bases). V was cut by 0 bases and J by 0 bases, with 9 bases left in between. Germline V CDR1 and CDR2: SGHNT, YYREEE (reference sequence). The CDR3 runs 16 residues. Looking up the rest from reference TRBV5-4 and TRBJ2-2 gives the full variable domain: ETGVTQSPTHLIKTRGQQVTLRCSSQSGHNTVSWYQQALGQGPQFIFQYYREEENGRGNFPPRFSGLQFPNYSSELNVNALELDDSALYLCASSLAGSANTGELFFGEGSRLTVL.

CDR3 sequence reads: CASRQGNTIYF. In DNA form, the CDR3 reads TGTGCCAGCCGACAGGGAAACACCATATATTTT. J is TRBJ1-3 and V is TRBV5-4, with TRBD1 as a possible D gene (5 bases). The CDR3 extends over 11 amino acids. Germline-derived CDR1 and CDR2 are SGHNT and YYREEE (reference sequence). Trimming removed 7 bases at V and 4 bases at J, with 6 bases between.

The CDR3 here is CASSQSGGQGPLEQYF. CDR3 in DNA: TGCGCCAGCAGCCAAAGCGGAGGTCAGGGTCCCCTCGAGCAGTACTTC. The chain recombines TRBV4-1 with TRBJ2-7; D is possibly TRBD1 or TRBD2 (5 bases each). Trimming took off 2 bases at V and 6 bases at J, with 20 bases between the two ends. The CDR3 contains 16 residues. Germline-derived CDR1 and CDR2 are MGHRA and YSYEKL.